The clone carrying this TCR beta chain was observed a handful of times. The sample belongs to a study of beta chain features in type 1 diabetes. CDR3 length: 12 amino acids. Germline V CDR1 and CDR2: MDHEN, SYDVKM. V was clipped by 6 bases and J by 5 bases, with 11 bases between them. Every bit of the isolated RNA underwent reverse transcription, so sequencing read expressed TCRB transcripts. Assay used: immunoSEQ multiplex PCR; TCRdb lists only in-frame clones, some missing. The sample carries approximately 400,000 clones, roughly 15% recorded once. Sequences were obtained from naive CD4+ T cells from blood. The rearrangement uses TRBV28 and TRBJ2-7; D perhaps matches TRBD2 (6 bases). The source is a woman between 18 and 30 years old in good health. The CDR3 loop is CASRVGGDEQYF. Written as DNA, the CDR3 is TGTGCCAGCAGAGTGGGGGGAGACGAGCAGTACTTC. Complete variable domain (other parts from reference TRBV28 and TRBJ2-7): DVKVTQSSRYLVKRTGEKVFLECVQDMDHENMFWYRQDPGLGLRLIYFSYDVKMKEKGDIPEGYSVSREKKERFSLILESASTNQTSMYLCASRVGGDEQYFGPGTRLTVT.